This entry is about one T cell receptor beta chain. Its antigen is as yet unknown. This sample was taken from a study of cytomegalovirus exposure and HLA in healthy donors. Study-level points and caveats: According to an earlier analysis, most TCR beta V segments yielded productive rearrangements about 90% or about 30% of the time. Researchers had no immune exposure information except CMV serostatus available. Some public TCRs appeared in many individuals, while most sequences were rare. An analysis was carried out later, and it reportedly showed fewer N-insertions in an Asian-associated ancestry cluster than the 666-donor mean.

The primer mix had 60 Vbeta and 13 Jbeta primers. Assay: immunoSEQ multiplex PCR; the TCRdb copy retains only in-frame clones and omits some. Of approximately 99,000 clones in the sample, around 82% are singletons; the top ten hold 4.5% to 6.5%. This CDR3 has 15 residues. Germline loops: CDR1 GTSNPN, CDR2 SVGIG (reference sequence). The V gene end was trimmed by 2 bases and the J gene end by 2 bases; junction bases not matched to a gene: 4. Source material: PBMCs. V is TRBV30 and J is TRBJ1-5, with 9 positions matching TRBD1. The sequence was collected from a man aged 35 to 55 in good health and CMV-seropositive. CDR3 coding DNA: TGTGCCTGGAGTCGGACAGGGGTCGGCAATCAGCCCCAGCATTTT. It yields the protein CAWSRTGVGNQPQHF.